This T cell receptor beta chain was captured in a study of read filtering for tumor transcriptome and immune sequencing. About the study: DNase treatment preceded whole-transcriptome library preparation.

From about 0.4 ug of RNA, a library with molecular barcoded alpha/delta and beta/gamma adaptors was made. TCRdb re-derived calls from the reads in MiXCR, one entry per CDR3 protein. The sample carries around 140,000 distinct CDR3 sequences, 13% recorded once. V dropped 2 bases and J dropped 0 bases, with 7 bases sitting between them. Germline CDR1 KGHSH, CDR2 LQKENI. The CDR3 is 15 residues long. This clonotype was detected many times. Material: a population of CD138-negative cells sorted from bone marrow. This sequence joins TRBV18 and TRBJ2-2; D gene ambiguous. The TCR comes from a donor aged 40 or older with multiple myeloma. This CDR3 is CASSPTLANTGELFF. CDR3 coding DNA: TGTGCCAGCTCACCAACGCTAGCGAACACCGGGGAGCTGTTTTTT.